The clone carrying this TCR beta chain was observed a handful of times. The data originate from a study of blood T cell repertoires in COVID-19. Across the whole study: Samples came from the United States, Italy and Spain, spanning acute and convalescent COVID-19.

This table comes from immunoSEQ multiplex PCR, and its TCRdb copy is limited to in-frame clones, with some not included. The table shows 400,000 or so clones, with 75% to 90% occurring only once. The V end lost 4 bases, the J end lost 7 bases, and 14 bases lay between the germline ends. The CDR3 is made up of 13 amino acids. In germline, CDR1 is SGHTA, CDR2 FQGNSA. The specimen sequenced was PBMCs or T cells enriched from blood (not recorded which). The sequence was obtained from a man aged 25-40 years who had recovered from COVID-19. The chain joins TRBV7-2 to TRBJ2-7; TRBD2 is a possible D gene (5 bases). The CDR3 DNA sequence: TGTGCCAGCAGCTCCGCTTGGAGGAGGGAGCAGTACTTC. As protein: CASSSAWRREQYF.